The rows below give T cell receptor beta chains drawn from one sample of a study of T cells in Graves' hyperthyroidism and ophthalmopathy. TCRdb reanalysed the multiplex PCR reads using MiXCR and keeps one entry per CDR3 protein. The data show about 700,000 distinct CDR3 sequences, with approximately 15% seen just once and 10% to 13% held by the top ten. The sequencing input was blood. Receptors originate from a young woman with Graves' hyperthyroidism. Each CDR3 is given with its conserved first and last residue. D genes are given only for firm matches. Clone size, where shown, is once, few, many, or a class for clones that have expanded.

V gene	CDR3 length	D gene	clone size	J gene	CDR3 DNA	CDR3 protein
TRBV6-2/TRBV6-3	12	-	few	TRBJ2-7	TGTGCCAGCAGTTACTTCGCCTACGAGCAGTACTTC	CASSYFAYEQYF
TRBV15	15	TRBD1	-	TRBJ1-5	TGTGCCACCAGCATTGAAGGGACAGGCAATCAGCCCCAGCATTTT	CATSIEGTGNQPQHF
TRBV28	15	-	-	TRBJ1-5	TGTGCCAGCAGTTTGATAGGGCAGCCGGAGAGGTCCCAGCATTTT	CASSLIGQPERSQHF
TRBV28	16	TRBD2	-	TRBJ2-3	TGTGCCAGCAGTTTCCTGACTAGCGGGAGGTCAGATACGCAGTATTTT	CASSFLTSGRSDTQYF
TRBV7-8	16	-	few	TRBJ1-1	TGTGCCAGCAGCTTACGGGGCAGTAAAATCACTGATGGAGCTTTCTTT	CASSLRGSKITDGAFF
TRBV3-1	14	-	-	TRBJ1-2	TGTGCCAGCAGCCAAGATCGAGGCCAGGCCCTTCTCACCTTC	CASSQDRGQALLTF
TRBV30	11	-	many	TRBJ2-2	TGTGCCTGGAGACGAACCGGGGAGCTGTTTTTT	CAWRRTGELFF
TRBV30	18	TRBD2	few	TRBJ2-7	TGTGCCTGGAACCCTAGCGGGAGTGAAAGTGGTAGGGTCGACGAGCAGTACTTC	CAWNPSGSESGRVDEQYF
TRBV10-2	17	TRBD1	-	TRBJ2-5	TGCGCCAGCAGTGAGTTGCCTGACGGGACAGAACAAGAGACCCAGTACTTC	CASSELPDGTEQETQYF
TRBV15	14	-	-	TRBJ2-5	TGTGCCACCAGCAGAGGGGCTTCCCAAGAGACCCAGTACTTC	CATSRGASQETQYF
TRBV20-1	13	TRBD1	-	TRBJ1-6	TGCAGTGCTGCAGACAGGGGACTTTCACCCCTCCACTTT	CSAADRGLSPLHF
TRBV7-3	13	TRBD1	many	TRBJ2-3	TGTGCCAGCAGCTTAGGGACAGGAGATACGCAGTATTTT	CASSLGTGDTQYF
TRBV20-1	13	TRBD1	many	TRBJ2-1	TGCAGTGCAGGACAGGGTTGGAGCAATGAGCAGTTCTTC	CSAGQGWSNEQFF
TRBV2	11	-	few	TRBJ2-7	TGTGCCAGCACGAGGACCTACGAGCAGTACTTC	CASTRTYEQYF
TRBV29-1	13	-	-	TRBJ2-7	TGCAGCGTTGAAGGTGTCGCAACCTACGAGCAGTACTTC	CSVEGVATYEQYF
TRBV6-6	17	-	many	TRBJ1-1	TGTGCCAGCAGTTACTCGAATGGACGTTACATGAACACTGAAGCTTTCTTT	CASSYSNGRYMNTEAFF
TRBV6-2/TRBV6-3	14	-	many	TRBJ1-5	TGTGCCAGCAGTTCGACTACCTGGCGGCAGCCCCAGCATTTT	CASSSTTWRQPQHF
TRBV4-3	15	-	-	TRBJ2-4	TGCGCCAGCAGCCAAGATCTGACTGACAAAAACATTCAGTACTTC	CASSQDLTDKNIQYF
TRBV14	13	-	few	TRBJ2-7	TGTGCCAGCAGCCAAGTTTTCGTTTCCGAGCAGTACTTC	CASSQVFVSEQYF
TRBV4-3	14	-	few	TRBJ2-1	TGCGCCAGCAGCCAGTACGGAAGGGTCAATGAGCAGTTCTTC	CASSQYGRVNEQFF
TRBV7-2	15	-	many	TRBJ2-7	TGTGCCAGCAGCTTAGATAGCACTCGTACCTACGAGCAGTACTTC	CASSLDSTRTYEQYF